This entry lists 30 T cell receptor beta chains sequenced from one sample in a study of shared clonotypes between healthy human individuals. Sequenced by immunoSEQ multiplex PCR; TCRdb stores in-frame clones only, minus some. This sample has some 2,100,000 clones, with under 97% found just once. What was sequenced was naive CD4+ T cells sorted from blood. Indicated subset: CD45RA+ positively selected. Receptor source: a man aged 18 to 29 in good health.

This clone has just one count. The chain couples TRBV10-2 to TRBJ2-7; 7 bases line up with TRBD1. CDR3 size: 13 residues. Trimming took 5 bases from V and 9 from J; bases not matched to a gene: 10. Germline values: CDR1 WSHSY, CDR2 SAAADI. The CDR3 DNA sequence: TGCGCCAGCAGTCCCGACAGGGCAGGGGGGCAGTACTTC. This sequence encodes CASSPDRAGGQYF.

In this sample, this clone turned up once. The chain couples TRBV6-6 to TRBJ1-3, with a tentative D call TRBD1 (6 bases). Trimming stripped 7 bases from V and 0 bases from J, with 13 bases between. The CDR3 loop spans 15 amino acids. Germline CDR1 reads MNHNY; CDR2 reads SVGAGI (reference sequence). CDR3 region: CASTRDTYSGNTIYF. The CDR3 bases are TGTGCCAGCACTCGGGACACTTACTCTGGAAACACCATATATTTT.

As regards this clone: This same CDR3 is encoded by further DNA sequences in the sample. J is TRBJ1-1 and V is TRBV29-1, with a tentative D call TRBD1 (6 bases). Trimming removed 3 bases at V and 1 base at J, with 9 bases between. The length of the CDR3 is 13 residues. Per germline, CDR1 SQVTM and CDR2 ANQGSEA. In DNA, the CDR3 is TGCAGCGTTGACAGGGGTAGGAACACTGAAGCTTTCTTT. Its protein product is CSVDRGRNTEAFF. Full variable domain (missing parts from reference TRBV29-1 and TRBJ1-1): SAVISQKPSRDICQRGTSLTIQCQVDSQVTMMFWYRQQPGQSLTLIATANQGSEATYESGFVIDKFPISRPNLTFSTLTVSNMSPEDSSIYLCSVDRGRNTEAFFGQGTRLTVV.

V usage is TRBV11-2 and J usage is TRBJ2-7; D gene ambiguous. The CDR3 is 14 amino acids. Germline CDR1 is SGHAT and CDR2 is FQNNGV. V lost 0 bases, J lost 3 bases, and 9 bases lay in between. The CDR3 DNA reads as TGTGCCAGCAGCTTAGATTGGAAAAGCTACGAGCAGTACTTC. This translates into CASSLDWKSYEQYF.

Regarding this clone: Other nucleotide sequences from this sample produce the same CDR3. The gene calls are TRBV5-1 and TRBJ1-6; TRBD1 aligns across 8 bases. This CDR3 region has 14 residues. With 4 bases clipped from V and 9 bases from J, the junction kept 6 bases outside the gene matches. The V gene's germline CDR1 is SGHRS and CDR2 YFSETQ. The DNA of the CDR3 is TGCGCCAGCAGCCCCGGACAGGGCGGTTCACCCCTCCACTTT. Amino acids: CASSPGQGGSPLHF.

In DNA form, the CDR3 reads TGTGCCAGCATGAAGACAGGCTCGGGCGGCTACACCTTC. This encodes CASMKTGSGGYTF. This chain uses TRBV6-1 with TRBJ1-2; possible D gene TRBD1, 6 bases. The CDR3 totals 13 residues. With 7 bases removed from V and 8 bases from J, the gap between germline ends came to 17 bases. In germline, CDR1 is MNHNS, CDR2 SASEGT.

V is TRBV18 and J is TRBJ1-1; no firm D call. The V and J ends lost 6 bases and 1 base respectively, with 15 bases between them. The CDR3 runs 15 residues. Germline V CDR1 and CDR2: KGHSH, LQKENI. The CDR3 bases are TGTGCCAGCTCCCCTGGGGTGACCAAGAACACTGAAGCTTTCTTT. Protein sequence: CASSPGVTKNTEAFF.

The chain is built from TRBV6-5 and TRBJ1-6; 7 bases map to TRBD1. V lost 6 bases to trimming and J lost 5 bases; unmatched junction nucleotides: 7. This CDR3 region has 15 residues. CDR1 is MNHEY, CDR2 SVGAGI, per germline. Here the CDR3 reads CASSLGTAHNSPLHF. CDR3 nucleotides: TGTGCCAGCAGCCTTGGGACAGCGCATAATTCACCCCTCCACTTT.

The gene calls are TRBV4-1 and TRBJ2-7, with 11 bases fitting TRBD2. Germline-derived CDR1 and CDR2 are MGHRA and YSYEKL. CDR3 size: 16 residues. Germline trimming cut 0 bases from V and 4 bases from J; bases unmatched to any gene: 5. The CDR3 DNA reads as TGCGCCAGCAGCCAAGAGGCTAGCGGGAGGAGTTACGAGCAGTACTTC. Translation gives CASSQEASGRSYEQYF.

The chain is built from TRBV28 and TRBJ1-5; 7 bases fit TRBD1. Trimming removed 10 bases from V and 2 bases from J; junction bases left unmatched: 11. The germline gives CDR1 MDHEN, CDR2 SYDVKM. This CDR3 region has 15 residues. CDR3 in amino acids: CATNRQGLGNQPQHF. For the CDR3, the DNA is TGTGCCACCAACAGACAGGGCTTAGGCAATCAGCCCCAGCATTTT.

The V and J genes are TRBV18 and TRBJ1-6; 7 bases match TRBD1. The V segment lost 6 bases and the J segment 7 bases; nucleotides outside the gene matches: 9. CDR3 size: 15 residues. From germline, CDR1 is KGHSH and CDR2 LQKENI. CDR3 nucleotide sequence: TGTGCCAGCTCCCCCACAGGGGTGTGGAATTCACCCCTCCACTTT. Its translation is CASSPTGVWNSPLHF. Based on the CDR3 plus reference TRBV18 and TRBJ1-6, the full variable domain is NAGVMQNPRHLVRRRGQEARLRCSPMKGHSHVYWYRQLPEEGLKFMVYLQKENIIDESGMPKERFSAEFPKEGPSILRIQQVVRGDSAAYFCASSPTGVWNSPLHFGNGTRLTVT.

About this clone itself: Distinct nucleotide sequences in the sample also encode this CDR3. V usage is TRBV7-9 and J usage is TRBJ2-7; TRBD2 agrees at 8 bases. Trimming at V came to 5 bases and at J to 5 bases, leaving 5 bases not matched to a gene. This CDR3 comprises 13 residues. CDR1 and CDR2 (germline): SEHNR, FQNEAQ (reference sequence). CDR3 DNA sequence: TGTGCCAGCAGCCTTAGCGGGATTGACGAGCAGTACTTC. Its translation: CASSLSGIDEQYF.

The V and J genes are TRBV18 and TRBJ1-6, with D tentatively TRBD1 (5 bases). The V and J ends lost 0 bases and 1 base respectively, with 7 bases between them. The CDR3 sequence is 16 residues long. Germline loops: CDR1 KGHSH, CDR2 LQKENI. The CDR3 spells CASSPPGGSYNSPLHF. The CDR3 DNA is TGTGCCAGCTCACCACCGGGGGGTTCCTATAATTCACCCCTCCACTTT.

This chain links TRBV27 with TRBJ2-7, with D hard to call. This CDR3 is built from 11 residues. CDR1 is MNHEY and CDR2 is SMNVEV in the germline V gene (reference sequence). Trimming took off 11 bases at V and 3 bases at J, with 11 bases between the two ends. CDR3 in amino acids: CAQRLCYEQYF. The CDR3 coding sequence is TGTGCCCAGAGGTTGTGCTACGAGCAGTACTTC.

The CDR3 sequence is CASSRLTDSSSSYEQYF. The DNA for the CDR3 is TGCGCCAGCAGCCGCCTAACGGACTCCTCGAGCTCCTACGAGCAGTACTTC. The chain recombines TRBV5-1 with TRBJ2-7, with D maybe TRBD2 (5 bases). The V end was cut by 4 bases, the J end by 0 bases, with 20 bases between. Germline CDR1 is SGHRS and CDR2 is YFSETQ. The CDR3 has 17 residues.

V and J are TRBV5-6 and TRBJ1-4; a possible D gene is TRBD1 (5 bases). The CDR3 has 16 amino acids. Germline-derived CDR1 and CDR2 are SGHDT and YYEEEE. The germline V and J ends were trimmed by 4 bases and 7 bases, with 20 bases remaining between them. In DNA, the CDR3 is TGTGCCAGCAGCCCCCCGGGATTCGGGGCGGCTGAAAAACTGTTTTTT. It specifies CASSPPGFGAAEKLFF.

This clone appeared once. V usage is TRBV11-2 and J usage is TRBJ2-1; D might be TRBD1 or TRBD2, each matching 5 bases. This CDR3 is 15 amino acids long. The germline V gene encodes CDR1 SGHAT and CDR2 FQNNGV. Trimming cost V 1 base and J 0 bases, with 7 bases left between them. CDR3 amino acids: CASSLGGVSYNEQFF. CDR3 nucleotide sequence: TGTGCCAGCAGCTTAGGAGGGGTCTCCTACAATGAGCAGTTCTTC.

J is TRBJ1-2 and V is TRBV6-6; TRBD1 agrees at 9 bases. This CDR3 is built from 15 residues. Germline values: CDR1 MNHNY, CDR2 SVGAGI (reference sequence). Trimming took 5 bases from V and 4 from J; bases not matched to a gene: 8. CDR3 nucleotide sequence: TGTGCCAGCAGTCTTGGGACAGGGTATTCCTATGGCTACACCTTC. Translation gives CASSLGTGYSYGYTF.

The chain links TRBV9 to TRBJ2-3; 7 bases match TRBD1. This CDR3 spans 15 amino acids. CDR1 is SGDLS, CDR2 YYNGEE, per germline. Trimming at V came to 1 base and at J to 1 base, leaving 3 bases not matched to a gene. The DNA of the CDR3 is TGTGCCAGCAGCGTAAACACAGGGGGCACAGATACGCAGTATTTT. Encoded protein: CASSVNTGGTDTQYF.

The J gene is TRBJ1-1, the V gene TRBV6-1; D might be TRBD1 (6 bases). The CDR3 covers 14 residues. The germline V gene encodes CDR1 MNHNS and CDR2 SASEGT. Trimming pared 3 bases from V and 4 bases from J, leaving 12 bases between. This CDR3 is CASSESQGFTEAFF. The CDR3 nucleotides are TGTGCCAGCAGTGAGTCACAGGGATTCACTGAAGCTTTCTTT.

The chain employs TRBV5-1 and TRBJ2-6; D may be TRBD1 (6 bases). The V end lost 0 bases, the J end lost 0 bases, and 10 bases lay between the germline ends. The CDR3 contains 17 residues. Germline lookup yields CDR1 SGHRS and CDR2 YFSETQ. The CDR3 DNA reads as TGCGCCAGCAGCTTGGGAGGACAGAGCTCTGGGGCCAACGTCCTGACTTTC. This sequence encodes CASSLGGQSSGANVLTF.

The rearrangement links TRBV25-1 to TRBJ1-5, with 9 bases fitting TRBD1. Per the germline V gene, CDR1 is MGHDK and CDR2 is SYGVNS. V shed 8 bases, J shed 7 bases, and the junction held 6 bases outside the gene matches. CDR3 size: 13 residues. The CDR3 sequence is CASQGQGGQPQHF. Here the CDR3 DNA reads TGTGCCAGCCAGGGACAGGGCGGGCAGCCCCAGCATTTT.

The rearrangement links TRBV7-8 to TRBJ1-5; no reliable D call. This CDR3 has 18 residues. In germline, CDR1 is SGHVS, CDR2 FQNEAQ. V dropped 2 bases and J dropped 0 bases, with 17 bases sitting between them. The CDR3 reads CASSLLSAAAFSNQPQHF. The CDR3, as DNA: TGTGCCAGCAGCTTACTTTCGGCGGCAGCATTTAGCAATCAGCCCCAGCATTTT. The whole variable domain, remainder taken from reference TRBV7-8 and TRBJ1-5, is GAGVSQSPRYKVAKRGQDVALRCDPISGHVSLFWYQQALGQGPEFLTYFQNEAQLDKSGLPSDRFFAERPEGSVSTLKIQRTQQEDSAVYLCASSLLSAAAFSNQPQHFGDGTRLSIL.

The V gene is TRBV2, the J gene TRBJ1-5; possibly TRBD1 for D (5 bases). In germline, CDR1 is SNHLY, CDR2 FYNNEI. The V and J ends lost 4 bases and 2 bases respectively, with 15 bases between them. This CDR3 is built from 16 residues. This chain's CDR3 is CASSARGRVGNQPQHF. CDR3 DNA: TGTGCCAGCAGTGCCCGAGGCAGGGTCGGCAATCAGCCCCAGCATTTT.

CDR3 sequence reads: CASSLVQGQQAFF. The CDR3 nucleotides read TGTGCCAGCAGCTTAGTACAGGGACAGCAAGCTTTCTTT. The chain joins TRBV5-6 to TRBJ1-1; 7 nucleotides align to TRBD1. The J segment lost 9 bases and the V segment lost 2 bases, leaving 7 bases of the junction unmatched. This CDR3 has 13 amino acids. Per germline, CDR1 SGHDT and CDR2 YYEEEE.

The chain employs TRBV13 and TRBJ2-7; TRBD1 aligns across 11 bases. V was clipped by 6 bases and J by 6 bases; unmatched bases: 7. The CDR3 has 14 amino acids. CDR1 is PRHDT and CDR2 is FYEKMQ in the germline V gene (reference sequence). The CDR3 nucleotides read TGTGCCAGCAGGCGCAGGACAGGGGGCTTCGAGCAGTACTTC. It codes for CASRRRTGGFEQYF.

The J gene is TRBJ1-5, the V gene TRBV27; D is possibly TRBD1 (6 bases). V dropped 4 bases and J dropped 0 bases, with 22 bases sitting between them. This CDR3 has 19 amino acids. Looked up from germline, CDR1 is MNHEY and CDR2 is SMNVEV (reference sequence). The CDR3 sequence is CASSYVESGATYSNQPQHF. CDR3 DNA sequence: TGTGCCAGCAGTTATGTAGAGTCAGGGGCTACCTATAGCAATCAGCCCCAGCATTTT.

This clone has a single count. A junction boundary mismatches the germline segment, possibly from a read error. The rearrangement uses TRBV7-7 and TRBJ2-1; the D call may be TRBD1 or TRBD2 (5 bases each). Germline values: CDR1 SSHAT, CDR2 FNYEAQ (reference sequence). This CDR3 region has 16 residues. CDR3 sequence (DNA): TGTGCTAGCAGCCCCGGTTGGGGGAGCTCCTACAATGAGCAGTTCTTC. Translated: CASSPGWGSSYNEQFF.

The V and J genes are TRBV6-5 and TRBJ2-2; 12 nucleotides match TRBD1. This CDR3 is 15 amino acids long. The V segment lost 7 bases and the J segment 8 bases; nucleotides outside the gene matches: 8. Per germline, CDR1 MNHEY and CDR2 SVGAGI. The DNA of the CDR3 is TGTGCCAGCAAAAGACCGGGACAGGGGGCTGGGGAGCTGTTTTTT. Translated: CASKRPGQGAGELFF.

The chain combines TRBV2 with TRBJ2-7; a weak D match, TRBD1 (5 bases). This CDR3 is 13 amino acids long. V was shortened by 8 bases and J by 3 bases, with 14 bases between the two germline ends. The germline CDR1 and CDR2 sequences are SNHLY and FYNNEI. In DNA form, the CDR3 reads TGTGCCAGCGGATCGCAGGGTGTCTACGAGCAGTACTTC. Protein sequence: CASGSQGVYEQYF.